This note documents a single T cell receptor (beta chain) sequence. Its matching antigen is unknown. This record comes from a study of T cell repertoires and Cas9 in healthy adults. Study-wide background: Multi-effector potency, cytotoxicity and lineage were assessed in SpCas9-reactive CD4 and CD8 T cells. Whole-study findings and limits: Reportedly, SpCas9-reactive effector T cell proliferation and function were mitigated by SpCas9-reactive Tregs in vitro.

Only in-frame clones appear in the TCRdb table, and some are missing; sequencing was by immunoSEQ multiplex PCR. This sample has some 14,000 clones; around 86% occur once, and the top ten carry roughly 2%. This TCR came from a human donor in good health. Sequenced input: Tregs (CD4+, CD25+, CD127-, CD137-, CD154-) from PBMCs; culture status not recorded.

The CDR3 here is CASQEPTGVLSGNTIYF. The CDR3 region has the DNA TGTGCCAGCCAAGAGCCGACAGGAGTACTCTCTGGAAACACCATATATTTT. The chain employs TRBV28 and TRBJ1-3; weak D call: TRBD1 (6 bases). This CDR3 comprises 17 residues. From germline, CDR1 is MDHEN and CDR2 SYDVKM. The V gene lost 8 bases and the J gene lost 0 bases, with 20 bases spanning the gap. The full variable domain, with the rest looked up from reference TRBV28 and TRBJ1-3, is DVKVTQSSRYLVKRTGEKVFLECVQDMDHENMFWYRQDPGLGLRLIYFSYDVKMKEKGDIPEGYSVSREKKERFSLILESASTNQTSMYLCASQEPTGVLSGNTIYFGEGSWLTVV.